This TCR beta chain was captured by sequencing in a study of T cell repertoires in cytomegalovirus infection. At the level of the study: Selection of CMV epitopes for the study included recently identified HLA-C-restricted and well-studied HLA-B-restricted ones. Study-wide points: Individuals carrying CMV plus the relevant HLA were identified by cumulative frequency of public TCR beta families. HLA-C-restricted, CMV-specific TCR beta clonotypes were dominant ex vivo.

This clonotype turned up a few times. Its antigen is undetermined. CDR1 is MDHEN, CDR2 SYDVKM, per germline. V was trimmed by 8 bases and J by 0 bases, leaving 10 bases between them. This CDR3 is 13 amino acids long. TCRdb passed the reads through MiXCR, listing each CDR3 protein once. This sample has 650,000 to 850,000 distinct CDR3 sequences; 25% to 35% occur once, and the top ten carry around 13%. Sequences were derived from cultured CD8+ T cells from PBMCs, sampled from culture after CMV antigen stimulation. This clonotype was obtained from a human donor in good health (CMV status not recorded). Some clones in this sample may be carry-over from other donors' samples. The genes are TRBV28 and TRBJ1-1; the D is unclear. The CDR3 DNA reads TGTGCCAGCGGCCACGGGATGAACACTGAAGCTTTCTTT. Translated: CASGHGMNTEAFF.